These 26 T cell receptor beta chains share one sample of origin, sequenced in a study of cytomegalovirus exposure and HLA in healthy donors. The PCR made use of 60 Vbeta and 13 Jbeta primers. Profiled with immunoSEQ multiplex PCR; TCRdb holds only in-frame clones, not every one. Here the sample spans some 86,000 clones, approximately 70% being singletons. The source material was PBMCs. The origin of the receptors is a young man in good health and CMV-seronegative.

The V gene is TRBV6-1, the J gene TRBJ1-2; 7 nucleotides agree with TRBD1. Trimming at V came to 2 bases and at J to 4 bases, leaving 7 bases not matched to a gene. This CDR3 contains 15 residues. Germline CDR1 reads MNHNS; CDR2 reads SASEGT. The CDR3 nucleotides are TGTGCCAGCAGTGAAACCGGGACAGATACCTATGGCTACACCTTC. Protein: CASSETGTDTYGYTF.

The gene calls are TRBV5-1 and TRBJ2-6; TRBD2 matches at 12 bases. Trimming at V came to 0 bases and at J to 4 bases, leaving 5 bases not matched to a gene. This CDR3 has 18 residues. CDR1 is SGHRS and CDR2 is YFSETQ in the germline V gene. CDR3 region: CASSLELAGGRGANVLTF. Written as DNA, the CDR3 is TGCGCCAGCAGCTTGGAACTAGCGGGAGGAAGGGGGGCCAACGTCCTGACTTTC.

The rearrangement uses TRBV7-9 and TRBJ2-7; 8 bases agree with TRBD2. Germline CDR1 SEHNR, CDR2 FQNEAQ (reference sequence). The CDR3 has 16 amino acids. J was trimmed by 0 bases and V by 5 bases; bases with no gene match: 9. The CDR3 spells CASSLGLGAGSYEQYF. The CDR3 DNA reads TGTGCCAGCAGCCTGGGACTAGGGGCGGGCTCCTACGAGCAGTACTTC. The full variable domain, rest sourced from reference TRBV7-9 and TRBJ2-7, is DTGVSQNPRHKITKRGQNVTFRCDPISEHNRLYWYRQTLGQGPEFLTYFQNEAQLEKSRLLSDRFSAERPKGSFSTLEIQRTEQGDSAMYLCASSLGLGAGSYEQYFGPGTRLTVT.

This clone came up a few times. The chain is built from TRBV30 and TRBJ1-5; D uncertain. Per germline, CDR1 GTSNPN and CDR2 SVGIG (reference sequence). With 2 bases removed from V and 9 bases from J, the gap between germline ends came to 17 bases. This CDR3 region has 14 residues. The CDR3 spells CAWSRSRLSGPQHF. The DNA for the CDR3 is TGTGCCTGGAGTCGTTCGAGGCTGTCTGGGCCCCAGCATTTT.

The chain uses TRBV5-5 and TRBJ1-2; 7 bases agree with TRBD1. Germline V lookup: CDR1 SGHKS, CDR2 YYEKEE (reference sequence). The CDR3 has 13 residues. Trimming at V came to 4 bases and at J to 8 bases, leaving 8 bases not matched to a gene. The CDR3 sequence: CASSIETGKGYTF. The CDR3 region has the DNA TGTGCCAGCAGCATTGAGACAGGGAAAGGCTACACCTTC.

This clone occurred a few times. The J gene is TRBJ2-1, the V gene TRBV10-2, with 10 bases aligning to TRBD2. V lost 2 bases and J lost 6; bases outside the gene matches: 4. CDR1 WSHSY and CDR2 SAAADI come from the germline V gene. This CDR3 region has 15 residues. CDR3 protein: CASSERLAGVNEQFF. For the CDR3, the DNA is TGCGCCAGCAGTGAGAGGCTAGCGGGAGTCAATGAGCAGTTCTTC.

V gene TRBV9 combines with J gene TRBJ1-2; perhaps TRBD1 as D (5 bases). The CDR3 has 13 amino acids. V lost 5 bases, J lost 3 bases, and 11 bases lay in between. Germline V CDR1 and CDR2: SGDLS, YYNGEE. CDR3 in DNA: TGTGCCAGCAGGACCGGGGGTGACTATGGCTACACCTTC. Its protein product is CASRTGGDYGYTF.

V usage is TRBV4-1 and J usage is TRBJ1-2; D gene ambiguous. Deletions cut 0 bases from V and 7 bases from J, with 18 bases between. Germline loops: CDR1 MGHRA, CDR2 YSYEKL. CDR3 length equals 16 residues. The CDR3 is CASSQDTAGRVSGYTF. The CDR3 nucleotides are TGCGCCAGCAGCCAAGATACCGCGGGAAGGGTCTCTGGCTACACCTTC.

This chain links TRBV19 with TRBJ1-4; D is possibly TRBD1 (6 bases). This CDR3 spans 14 amino acids. CDR1 and CDR2 (germline): LNHDA, SQIVND (reference sequence). V shed 4 bases and J shed 0 bases, with 6 bases lying between them. CDR3 sequence reads: CASSRTATNEKLFF. The CDR3 DNA follows: TGTGCCAGTAGTAGGACAGCAACTAATGAAAAACTGTTTTTT. Drawing the rest from reference TRBV19 and TRBJ1-4, the complete variable domain is DGGITQSPKYLFRKEGQNVTLSCEQNLNHDAMYWYRQDPGQGLRLIYYSQIVNDFQKGDIAEGYSVSREKKESFPLTVTSAQKNPTAFYLCASSRTATNEKLFFGSGTQLSVL.

This clone came up a few times. The rearrangement uses TRBV11-2 and TRBJ1-1; D not certain. The CDR3 runs to 13 residues. V was pared by 5 bases and J by 1 base, with 8 bases between. Germline V gene sequence: CDR1 SGHAT, CDR2 FQNNGV. CDR3 bases: TGTGCCAGCAGCACTACACAGAACACTGAAGCTTTCTTT. Encoded protein: CASSTTQNTEAFF.

The DNA of the CDR3 is TGTGCCAGTAGTATGAACAGAAACTATGGCTACACCTTC. It is translated as CASSMNRNYGYTF. The chain carries TRBV19 and TRBJ1-2; no reliable D call. The CDR3 sequence is 13 residues long. Trimming left V 3 bases short and J 2 bases short, with 7 bases between. CDR1 LNHDA and CDR2 SQIVND come from the germline V gene (reference sequence).

V usage is TRBV19 and J usage is TRBJ1-1, with D possibly being TRBD1 (6 bases). V lost 1 base, J lost 6 bases, and 18 bases lay in between. The CDR3 is 16 amino acids. The V gene's germline CDR1 is LNHDA and CDR2 SQIVND (reference sequence). The CDR3 loop reads CASSIGAGESRSEAFF. The CDR3 nucleotides read TGTGCCAGTAGTATAGGGGCAGGGGAAAGTAGGTCTGAAGCTTTCTTT.

The chain joins TRBV2 to TRBJ1-1, with 7 bases that match TRBD1. This CDR3 is built from 14 residues. V lost 8 bases, J lost 4 bases, and 10 bases stayed unmatched. Germline loops: CDR1 SNHLY, CDR2 FYNNEI. CDR3 protein: CASSDGRGPTEAFF. The CDR3 DNA reads TGTGCCAGCTCCGATGGTAGGGGGCCCACTGAAGCTTTCTTT. The full variable domain, rest sourced from reference TRBV2 and TRBJ1-1, is EPEVTQTPSHQVTQMGQEVILRCVPISNHLYFYWYRQILGQKVEFLVSFYNNEISEKSEIFDDQFSVERPDGSNFTLKIRSTKLEDSAMYFCASSDGRGPTEAFFGQGTRLTVV.

The chain carries TRBV27 and TRBJ1-2; D possibly corresponds to TRBD1 (5 bases). CDR1 is MNHEY and CDR2 is SMNVEV in the germline V gene (reference sequence). This CDR3 contains 11 residues. V dropped 7 bases and J dropped 10 bases, with 13 bases sitting between them. The CDR3 DNA is TGTGCCAGCATAAAGGGGCAGATCTACACCTTC. This sequence encodes CASIKGQIYTF.

The CDR3 reads CASSVNMNTEAFF. The CDR3 DNA reads TGTGCCAGCAGCGTAAACATGAACACTGAAGCTTTCTTT. The genes are TRBV7-2 and TRBJ1-1; no firm D call. Trimming removed 5 bases from V and 0 bases from J, with 7 bases in between. Germline V lookup: CDR1 SGHTA, CDR2 FQGNSA. The CDR3 totals 13 residues.

The count of this clone is one. This rearrangement joins TRBV5-6 to TRBJ1-1; D is ambiguous. Trimming cost V 4 bases and J 4 bases, with 14 bases left between them. Germline V gives CDR1 SGHDT, CDR2 YYEEEE. This CDR3 has 14 amino acids. Written as DNA, the CDR3 is TGTGCCAGCAGCGAAGACATTCATGGCACTGAAGCTTTCTTT. It yields the protein CASSEDIHGTEAFF.

A few counts support this clone. The CDR3 loop is CASSQTGGAGSSYEQYF. The CDR3 DNA follows: TGTGCCAGCAGCCAGACAGGGGGCGCGGGATCTTCCTACGAGCAGTACTTC. This chain uses TRBV11-2 with TRBJ2-7; 10 bases map to TRBD1. The V gene end was trimmed by 5 bases and the J gene end by 1 base; junction bases not matched to a gene: 11. This CDR3 spans 17 amino acids. In germline, CDR1 is SGHAT, CDR2 FQNNGV.

This clone was seen more than once but under ten times. The chain recombines TRBV5-6 with TRBJ2-1, with 8 bases aligning to TRBD2. CDR1 SGHDT and CDR2 YYEEEE come from the germline V gene. Trimming at V came to 6 bases and at J to 5 bases, leaving 10 bases not matched to a gene. The length of the CDR3 is 15 residues. The CDR3 loop is CASKLGGGFHNEQFF. CDR3 bases: TGTGCCAGCAAACTTGGCGGGGGGTTCCACAATGAGCAGTTCTTC.

This chain connects TRBV6-6 to TRBJ1-1; a possible D gene is TRBD1 (5 bases). With 5 bases removed from V and 6 bases from J, the gap between germline ends came to 7 bases. Germline V gene data show CDR1 as MNHNY and CDR2 as SVGAGI (reference sequence). The CDR3 loop spans 11 amino acids. The CDR3 region is CASSAGAEAFF. CDR3 bases: TGTGCCAGCAGTGCGGGGGCTGAAGCTTTCTTT.

The gene calls are TRBV4-3 and TRBJ2-5; TRBD2 matches 10 bases. The CDR3 runs to 18 residues. Per the germline V gene, CDR1 is LGHNA and CDR2 is YSLEER. Unmatched junction bases numbered 12, after V lost 0 bases and J lost 5 bases. CDR3 in amino acids: CASSQDMASGGPRETQYF. The CDR3 DNA is TGCGCCAGCAGCCAAGATATGGCTAGCGGGGGCCCCCGGGAGACCCAGTACTTC.

This clone has just one count. This chain links TRBV27 with TRBJ1-1, with a tentative D call TRBD1 (6 bases). The CDR3 length is 16 residues. Germline V gene lookup returns CDR1 MNHEY and CDR2 SMNVEV (reference sequence). The ends were cut back, 5 bases at V and 0 bases at J, with 16 bases in the middle. The DNA for the CDR3 is TGTGCCAGCAGTCCAATACCGAGGGACATGAACACTGAAGCTTTCTTT. Translating it yields CASSPIPRDMNTEAFF.

V usage is TRBV7-3 and J usage is TRBJ1-2, with TRBD1 identical over 10 bases. There are 15 residues in the CDR3. Germline CDR1 and CDR2: SGHTA and FQGTGA. V lost 5 bases to trimming and J lost 4 bases; unmatched junction nucleotides: 7. The CDR3 is CASSTGTGAAYGYTF. Written as DNA, the CDR3 is TGTGCCAGCAGCACTGGGACAGGGGCAGCCTATGGCTACACCTTC. Using reference TRBV7-3 and TRBJ1-2 for the parts outside the CDR3, the full variable domain is GAGVSQTPSNKVTEKGKYVELRCDPISGHTALYWYRQSLGQGPEFLIYFQGTGAADDSGLPNDRFFAVRPEGSVSTLKIQRTERGDSAVYLCASSTGTGAAYGYTFGSGTRLTVV.

V gene TRBV18 combines with J gene TRBJ1-1, with no clear D. The CDR3 is made up of 14 amino acids. The V gene lost 3 bases and the J gene lost 0 bases, with 8 bases spanning the gap. The germline CDR1 and CDR2 sequences are KGHSH and LQKENI. The CDR3 coding sequence is TGTGCCAGCTCACCCGGCGGAATGAACACTGAAGCTTTCTTT. The encoded protein is CASSPGGMNTEAFF.

In DNA form, the CDR3 reads TGCGCCAGCAGCCTTCAACTGGCGGACACCTACAATGAGCAGTTCTTC. This gives the protein CASSLQLADTYNEQFF. The chain combines TRBV4-1 with TRBJ2-1, with D possibly TRBD1 on 5 matching bases. The germline V gene has CDR1 MGHRA and CDR2 YSYEKL. The CDR3 is 16 residues long. V was cut by 4 bases and J by 2 bases, with 15 bases left in between.

CDR3 DNA sequence: TGTGCCAGCAGCTCGGCGCGGTTCGTGTATGGCTACACCTTC. Translation: CASSSARFVYGYTF. The rearrangement uses TRBV5-6 and TRBJ1-2; D not resolved. V lost 3 bases and J lost 5, with 14 bases in between. Germline V CDR1 and CDR2: SGHDT, YYEEEE. The CDR3 contains 14 residues.

This chain links TRBV27 with TRBJ2-3, with 8 bases aligning to TRBD1. Germline loops: CDR1 MNHEY, CDR2 SMNVEV (reference sequence). The CDR3 extends over 15 amino acids. Germline trimming cut 6 bases from V and 3 bases from J; bases unmatched to any gene: 8. CDR3 amino acids: CASSHRQGRTDTQYF. CDR3 coding DNA: TGTGCCAGCAGCCACCGACAGGGGAGGACAGATACGCAGTATTTT.